The 23 T cell receptor beta chains given below trace back to one sample, sequenced in a study of beta chain features in type 1 diabetes (dated by TCRdb to about 2018). Which antigens these TCRs recognize remains unknown. Library preparation used the immunoSEQ multiplex PCR assay. The entire amount of isolated RNA was reverse transcribed using the High Capacity cDNA Reverse Transcription Kit, so the sequenced TCRB transcripts were expressed ones. The clones in this table, taken by TCRdb from immuneACCESS, are in-frame only. Not every clone is retained; where verified, under half of the shortfall comes from an unresolved V gene, and the cause of the rest is unknown. This sample comprises under 300,000 clones, about 15% of them detected only once. The biggest ten clones account for 0.015% to 0.02% of the sample. The investigation overall reported the following: In all four CD4+ subsets, TCRB CDR3 length was moderately but significantly shorter in type 1 diabetes patients.

The sequenced sample was naive CD4+ T cells from blood. In light of the paper, this sample's cell subset or site label describes: true naive CD4+ T cells. The receptor set was obtained from a man aged 30 to 39 with type 1 diabetes.

The table lists this clone with a count of one. The gene calls are TRBV7-9 and TRBJ1-1; 8 bases are a match to TRBD1. The germline CDR1 and CDR2 sequences are SEHNR and FQNEAQ (reference sequence). Germline trimming cut 5 bases from V and 6 bases from J; bases unmatched to any gene: 11. The CDR3 runs 15 residues. The CDR3 DNA sequence: TGTGCCAGCAGCGAGTCCAGGGGGCTACCCCCTGAAGCTTTCTTT. This codes for CASSESRGLPPEAFF.

The gene calls are TRBV4-1 and TRBJ1-1; TRBD1 aligns across 8 bases. Losses at the gene ends were 4 bases for V and 1 base for J; bases not matched to a gene: 8. Germline V gives CDR1 MGHRA, CDR2 YSYEKL. CDR3 length: 16 residues. CDR3 nucleotide sequence: TGCGCCAGCAGCCCCAGACAGGGGTACCCGAACACTGAAGCTTTCTTT. It codes for CASSPRQGYPNTEAFF.

This clone was found a few times. The chain is built from TRBV2 and TRBJ2-1; no firm D call. V lost 4 bases to trimming and J lost 3 bases, with 7 bases between them. This CDR3 is 13 amino acids long. Germline CDR1 SNHLY, CDR2 FYNNEI. The CDR3 DNA reads as TGTGCCAGCAGTGCTAGTGGCTACAATGAGCAGTTCTTC. It translates to CASSASGYNEQFF.

A few counts support this clone. Here the CDR3 DNA reads TGTGCCGTCCAGCGAGGGGGCTATGGCTACACCTTC. Protein product: CAVQRGGYGYTF. The chain employs TRBV6-5 and TRBJ1-2; TRBD1 might be the D (6 bases). Trimming pared 11 bases from V and 4 bases from J, leaving 14 bases between. The CDR3 has 12 amino acids. Germline CDR1 reads MNHEY; CDR2 reads SVGAGI.

This chain connects TRBV18 to TRBJ2-2; D might be TRBD1 (7 bases). Trimming took off 3 bases at V and 4 bases at J, with 15 bases between the two ends. Germline values: CDR1 KGHSH, CDR2 LQKENI. CDR3 length: 16 amino acids. CDR3 nucleotides: TGTGCCAGCTCACCTGGAGGGGGCTCCAGCACCGGGGAGCTGTTTTTT. As protein: CASSPGGGSSTGELFF. The full variable domain, its missing parts supplied by reference TRBV18 and TRBJ2-2, is NAGVMQNPRHLVRRRGQEARLRCSPMKGHSHVYWYRQLPEEGLKFMVYLQKENIIDESGMPKERFSAEFPKEGPSILRIQQVVRGDSAAYFCASSPGGGSSTGELFFGEGSRLTVL.

The chain joins TRBV5-1 to TRBJ2-5; 7 bases line up with TRBD1. The CDR3 runs to 15 residues. Germline values: CDR1 SGHRS, CDR2 YFSETQ. The ends lost 5 bases at V and 5 bases at J; junction bases unmatched: 12. Written as DNA, the CDR3 is TGCGCCAGCAGAGTCCCGGCTCAGACAGGGGAGACCCAGTACTTC. Protein sequence: CASRVPAQTGETQYF. Full variable domain (rest looked up from reference TRBV5-1 and TRBJ2-5): KAGVTQTPRYLIKTRGQQVTLSCSPISGHRSVSWYQQTPGQGLQFLFEYFSETQRNKGNFPGRFSGRQFSNSRSEMNVSTLELGDSALYLCASRVPAQTGETQYFGPGTRLLVL.

This clone appeared a few times. This chain connects TRBV4-1 to TRBJ2-7; TRBD1 matches at 8 bases. CDR1 MGHRA and CDR2 YSYEKL come from the germline V gene. V dropped 0 bases and J dropped 6; count of bases not matched to a gene: 7. This CDR3 contains 15 residues. This chain's CDR3 is CASSQESTTGVEQYF. The CDR3 bases are TGCGCCAGCAGCCAAGAGAGTACGACAGGGGTCGAGCAGTACTTC.

This clone turned up a few times. J is TRBJ2-7 and V is TRBV6-5, with TRBD1 as a possible D gene (6 bases). CDR1 and CDR2 from the germline V gene are MNHEY and SVGAGI. CDR3 length equals 14 residues. Trimming removed 2 bases at V and 0 bases at J, with 8 bases between. This CDR3 is CASSYRDNSYEQYF. The CDR3 coding sequence is TGTGCCAGCAGTTACCGGGACAACTCCTACGAGCAGTACTTC.

The chain carries TRBV10-3 and TRBJ2-3; 12 nucleotides align to TRBD2. With V trimmed by 4 bases and J by 0 bases, 2 bases remained unmatched. There are 16 residues in the CDR3. Germline assignment: CDR1 ENHRY and CDR2 SYGVKD. CDR3 loop: CAISAGTSGSTDTQYF. CDR3 bases: TGTGCCATCAGTGCAGGGACTAGCGGGAGCACAGATACGCAGTATTTT.

This chain connects TRBV18 to TRBJ1-4; tentative D call: TRBD1 (5 bases). The CDR3 length is 12 residues. From germline, CDR1 is KGHSH and CDR2 LQKENI. V was shortened by 3 bases and J by 8 bases, with 7 bases between the two germline ends. The CDR3 region has the DNA TGTGCCAGCTCACCGGACACGGAAAAACTGTTTTTT. This translates into CASSPDTEKLFF.

This clone turned up a few times. The V and J genes are TRBV9 and TRBJ2-3; TRBD2 matches 7 bases. Losses at the gene ends were 0 bases for V and 0 bases for J; bases not matched to a gene: 4. The CDR3 is made up of 16 amino acids. Germline V gene data show CDR1 as SGDLS and CDR2 as YYNGEE. For the CDR3, the DNA is TGTGCCAGCAGCGTAGGCCCTAGCGGTAGCACAGATACGCAGTATTTT. It encodes CASSVGPSGSTDTQYF.

In its sample, this clone was seen a few times. The chain recombines TRBV25-1 with TRBJ1-1; tentative D call: TRBD1 (6 bases). The CDR3 has 13 amino acids. With 6 bases removed from V and 0 bases from J, the gap between germline ends came to 8 bases. Germline CDR1 reads MGHDK; CDR2 reads SYGVNS. Here the CDR3 reads CASSNRVNTEAFF. CDR3 nucleotides: TGTGCCAGCAGCAACAGGGTGAACACTGAAGCTTTCTTT.

This clone was seen only a few times. V is TRBV20-1 and J is TRBJ2-1, with no clear D. The V end was cut by 0 bases, the J end by 9 bases, with 3 bases between. CDR3 length equals 10 residues. Germline CDR1 is DFQATT and CDR2 is SNEGSKA (reference sequence). The CDR3 spells CSARDGEQFF. As DNA, the CDR3 is TGCAGTGCTAGAGACGGTGAGCAGTTCTTC.

The chain employs TRBV10-3 and TRBJ1-1, with TRBD1 matching over 8 bases. V shed 6 bases and J 1 base; nucleotides not matched to a gene: 4. The germline V gene encodes CDR1 ENHRY and CDR2 SYGVKD. The CDR3 is made up of 14 amino acids. The CDR3 loop reads CAIRKDRANTEAFF. In nucleotides, the CDR3 is TGTGCCATCAGGAAGGACAGGGCGAACACTGAAGCTTTCTTT.

The V call is TRBV7-8, the J call TRBJ1-5; 9 nucleotides agree with TRBD1. V shed 4 bases and J 8 bases; nucleotides not matched to a gene: 6. Germline CDR1 SGHVS, CDR2 FQNEAQ. The CDR3 consists of 14 residues. The CDR3 here is CASSSTGGPEPQHF. For the CDR3, the DNA is TGTGCCAGCAGCTCCACAGGGGGCCCGGAGCCCCAGCATTTT.

This clone was seen only a few times. DNA for the CDR3: TGTGCCAGCAGCGTTACGGACAATGAGCAGTTCTTC. The encoded protein is CASSVTDNEQFF. The chain carries TRBV9 and TRBJ2-1, with D hard to call. The CDR3 spans 12 residues. V was shortened by 2 bases and J by 5 bases, with 5 bases between the two germline ends. CDR1 and CDR2 (germline): SGDLS, YYNGEE.

This chain connects TRBV11-3 to TRBJ2-7, with 7 bases lining up with TRBD1. Trimming removed 0 bases from V and 2 bases from J; junction bases left unmatched: 4. Per germline, CDR1 SGHNT and CDR2 YENEEA. CDR3 length: 15 residues. The chain's CDR3 is CASSLDSGQAYEQYF. DNA for the CDR3: TGTGCCAGCAGCTTAGATTCCGGACAGGCCTACGAGCAGTACTTC.

This clone appeared a few times. V is TRBV9 and J is TRBJ2-1, with 8 bases fitting TRBD1. The germline V gene encodes CDR1 SGDLS and CDR2 YYNGEE. The CDR3 has 14 amino acids. Germline trimming cut 4 bases from V and 7 bases from J; bases unmatched to any gene: 7. The CDR3 spells CASSPTGAGNEQFF. In DNA, the CDR3 is TGTGCCAGCAGCCCGACAGGGGCGGGGAATGAGCAGTTCTTC.

The chain couples TRBV2 to TRBJ1-6; D may be TRBD1 (6 bases). Per the germline V gene, CDR1 is SNHLY and CDR2 is FYNNEI. The CDR3 has 12 residues. With 6 bases removed from V and 6 bases from J, the gap between germline ends came to 6 bases. The CDR3, as DNA: TGTGCCAGCAGGGACAGTAATTCACCCCTCCACTTT. Its protein product is CASRDSNSPLHF.

There are a few counts of this clone. V is TRBV7-9 and J is TRBJ1-4, with 7 bases matching TRBD1. V lost 5 bases, J lost 4 bases, and 7 bases stayed unmatched. CDR3 length: 15 amino acids. Germline V CDR1 and CDR2: SEHNR, FQNEAQ (reference sequence). The CDR3 sequence is CASSPRQGSNEKLFF. CDR3 in DNA: TGTGCCAGCAGCCCGCGACAGGGCAGTAATGAAAAACTGTTTTTT.

The chain couples TRBV7-9 to TRBJ1-4; 7 bases are a match to TRBD1. The length of the CDR3 is 14 residues. The V and J ends lost 4 bases and 7 bases, in that order; junction bases with no gene match: 6. The V gene's germline CDR1 is SEHNR and CDR2 FQNEAQ (reference sequence). CDR3 protein: CASSSGTVSEKLFF. For the CDR3, the DNA is TGTGCCAGCAGCTCCGGGACAGTGTCTGAAAAACTGTTTTTT.

This chain joins TRBV4-1 and TRBJ1-3, with 7 bases matching TRBD1. This CDR3 spans 16 amino acids. Losses at the gene ends were 4 bases for V and 4 bases for J; bases not matched to a gene: 10. CDR1 MGHRA and CDR2 YSYEKL come from the germline V gene. The CDR3 nucleotides are TGCGCCAGCAGCCCCGGGACAGCTCGCTTGGGAAACACCATATATTTT. This gives the protein CASSPGTARLGNTIYF.

The chain joins TRBV19 to TRBJ2-2, with unresolved D. The CDR3 has 12 residues. Germline lookup yields CDR1 LNHDA and CDR2 SQIVND (reference sequence). Trimming took off 5 bases at V and 6 bases at J, with 7 bases between the two ends. As DNA, the CDR3 is TGTGCCAGTAGTGAGATGGCCGGGGAGCTGTTTTTT. As protein: CASSEMAGELFF.